The 12 T cell receptor beta chains below come from one sample, sequenced in a study of T cells in Graves' hyperthyroidism and ophthalmopathy. From RNA transcripts, TCR beta CDR3 regions were amplified. RT-PCR in the first round (using the HTBI primer set) targeted the TCR CDR3. TCRdb ran MiXCR on the multiplex PCR reads and lists one entry per CDR3 protein. Among 350,000 to 450,000 distinct CDR3 sequences listed, about 14% were seen once. The sequencing input was blood. The source of these receptors is a man aged 45-65 years with Graves' ophthalmopathy.

This clonotype was detected a few times. The rearrangement uses TRBV10-1 and TRBJ2-1; 13 positions agree with TRBD2. With 8 bases clipped from V and 1 base from J, the junction kept 8 bases outside the gene matches. In germline, CDR1 is WNHNN, CDR2 SYGVQD (reference sequence). This CDR3 is built from 17 residues. CDR3 bases: TGCGCCAGCCCAGGACTAGCGGGAGTTGGATCCTACAATGAGCAGTTCTTC. Its translation: CASPGLAGVGSYNEQFF.

The sample holds many counts of this clonotype. The chain combines TRBV7-8 with TRBJ1-5; maybe TRBD1 (5 bases). The CDR3 is made up of 15 amino acids. Trimming pared 1 base from V and 2 bases from J, leaving 9 bases between. Germline V gene lookup returns CDR1 SGHVS and CDR2 FQNEAQ. CDR3 sequence reads: CASSLGSGGNQPQHF. CDR3 bases: TGTGCCAGCAGCTTAGGGTCGGGGGGCAATCAGCCCCAGCATTTT.

The sample holds many counts of this clonotype. This rearrangement joins TRBV29-1 to TRBJ2-2; TRBD2 matches at 7 bases. J lost 2 bases, V lost 7 bases, and 13 bases had no gene match. Germline V CDR1 and CDR2: SQVTM, ANQGSEA. The CDR3 contains 16 residues. The CDR3 spells CSAFLWTRGNTGELFF. The CDR3 coding sequence is TGCAGCGCCTTCCTGTGGACTAGGGGTAACACCGGGGAGCTGTTTTTT.

This clonotype appeared many times. The chain is built from TRBV4-1 and TRBJ2-7; TRBD1 agrees at 7 bases. The CDR3 totals 15 residues. The germline V gene encodes CDR1 MGHRA and CDR2 YSYEKL. Germline trimming cut 1 base from V and 4 bases from J; bases unmatched to any gene: 7. The CDR3 is CASSQVRDSSYEQYF. CDR3 bases: TGCGCCAGCAGCCAAGTCCGGGACAGCTCATACGAGCAGTACTTC.

This clonotype has a count of ten or more. This chain links TRBV20-1 with TRBJ2-3; tentatively, D is TRBD1 or TRBD2 (7 bases each). Germline V lookup: CDR1 DFQATT, CDR2 SNEGSKA (reference sequence). The CDR3 is 15 amino acids. Trimming removed 3 bases from V and 3 bases from J, with 16 bases in between. The CDR3: CSASDRAGVTDTQYF. CDR3 DNA: TGCAGTGCTAGTGACAGGGCGGGAGTGACAGATACGCAGTATTTT.

The V gene is TRBV19, the J gene TRBJ2-7; D remains unclear. The CDR3 runs 15 residues. Germline CDR1 reads LNHDA; CDR2 reads SQIVND (reference sequence). V lost 6 bases to trimming and J lost 3 bases, with 18 bases between them. CDR3 in DNA: TGTGCCAGTAGAAACAGCCCGACGGAATTCTACGAGCAGTACTTC. It yields the protein CASRNSPTEFYEQYF.

This clonotype has at least ten counts. The J gene is TRBJ2-5, the V gene TRBV24-1; D is uncertain. Trimming took 7 bases from V and 7 from J, leaving 9 bases between them. The CDR3 covers 11 residues. Germline assignment: CDR1 KGHDR and CDR2 SFDVKD. This chain's CDR3 is CATSAKGTQYF. DNA for the CDR3: TGTGCCACCAGCGCGAAAGGGACCCAGTACTTC.

Ten or more counts support this clonotype. The chain joins TRBV6-1 to TRBJ1-2; D is unclear. The V end was cut by 4 bases, the J end by 5 bases, with 14 bases between. This CDR3 is 14 amino acids long. Germline values: CDR1 MNHNS, CDR2 SASEGT. The CDR3 nucleotides are TGTGCCAGCAGTGGGGTTCGGAGAACTTATGGCTACACCTTC. It yields the protein CASSGVRRTYGYTF.

This clonotype was seen at least ten times. The V call is TRBV5-6, the J call TRBJ2-5, with a tentative D call TRBD1 (8 bases). The CDR3 totals 16 residues. The V gene lost 4 bases and the J gene lost 3 bases, with 19 bases spanning the gap. Germline CDR1 is SGHDT and CDR2 is YYEEEE. In DNA form, the CDR3 reads TGTGCCAGCAGCAATGCACTAGCGACAGGGGAAGAGACCCAGTACTTC. This translates into CASSNALATGEETQYF. The full variable domain, rest sourced from reference TRBV5-6 and TRBJ2-5, is DAGVTQSPTHLIKTRGQQVTLRCSPKSGHDTVSWYQQALGQGPQFIFQYYEEEERQRGNFPDRFSGHQFPNYSSELNVNALLLGDSALYLCASSNALATGEETQYFGPGTRLLVL.

This clonotype was picked up many times. V gene TRBV3-1 combines with J gene TRBJ2-2; D is uncertain. Germline V gene data show CDR1 as LGHDT and CDR2 as YNNKEL (reference sequence). V shed 0 bases and J shed 7 bases, with 6 bases lying between them. There are 13 residues in the CDR3. CDR3 sequence reads: CASSQDLGGELFF. The CDR3 DNA sequence: TGTGCCAGCAGCCAAGATTTAGGCGGGGAGCTGTTTTTT.

The chain carries TRBV29-1 and TRBJ1-4, with 7 positions matching TRBD1. The CDR3 length is 15 residues. The germline V gene encodes CDR1 SQVTM and CDR2 ANQGSEA. Losses at the gene ends were 3 bases for V and 7 bases for J; bases not matched to a gene: 11. For the CDR3, the DNA is TGCAGCGTTGAGGGGACGGGAGGGGGCCTTGAAAAACTGTTTTTT. Protein product: CSVEGTGGGLEKLFF.

This clonotype was counted a few times. This chain links TRBV7-9 with TRBJ2-1; perhaps TRBD2 as D (5 bases). This CDR3 comprises 18 residues. Trimming shortened V by 2 bases and J by 8 bases, and 25 bases separated the two germline ends. CDR1 and CDR2 from the germline V gene are SEHNR and FQNEAQ (reference sequence). The CDR3 DNA reads as TGTGCCAGCAGCTTACCCGTACTTCCGGGATCCCCTTTGGATGAGCAGTTCTTC. Amino acids: CASSLPVLPGSPLDEQFF.